These 6 T cell receptor beta chains share one sample of origin, sequenced in a study of shared clonotypes between healthy human individuals. In the naive CD8 group, cells lacked CD45RO and were positively selected for CCR7, so terminally differentiated effector memory CD45RA+ cells were left out. Here immunoSEQ multiplex PCR was the method, and the copy in TCRdb shows in-frame clones only, minus some. The data contain around 2,100,000 clones, roughly 94% of them singletons. The material sequenced was naive CD8+ T cells sorted from blood. These receptors all stem from a young man in good health.

This clone appeared a few times. This sequence joins TRBV10-1 and TRBJ1-3; no clear D gene. Germline values: CDR1 WNHNN, CDR2 SYGVQD (reference sequence). V was shortened by 3 bases and J by 0 bases, with 9 bases between the two germline ends. The CDR3 is 15 amino acids. DNA of the CDR3: TGCGCCAGCAGTGAAACCCGGAGCTCTGGAAACACCATATATTTT. This translates into CASSETRSSGNTIYF.

Regarding this clone: Other DNA sequences from this sample encode an identical CDR3 as well. The chain combines TRBV13 with TRBJ2-7, with D possibly being TRBD2 (6 bases). Deletions cut 1 base from V and 2 bases from J, with 12 bases between. The CDR3 totals 15 residues. The germline V gene encodes CDR1 PRHDT and CDR2 FYEKMQ (reference sequence). In DNA form, the CDR3 reads TGTGCCAGCAGCTTAGCCGGGACGGGAGCCTACGAGCAGTACTTC. Translated, it gives CASSLAGTGAYEQYF.

The chain links TRBV27 to TRBJ1-2, with D unresolved. V was shortened by 6 bases and J by 2 bases, with 4 bases between the two germline ends. CDR1 is MNHEY, CDR2 SMNVEV, per germline (reference sequence). The CDR3 sequence is 11 residues long. The CDR3 protein is CASRENYGYTF. The CDR3 DNA sequence: TGTGCCAGCAGGGAGAACTATGGCTACACCTTC.

As concerns this clone: Other DNA sequences within the sample encode an identical CDR3. The V gene is TRBV27, the J gene TRBJ2-1, with a weak D call TRBD2 (6 bases). The CDR3 has 13 residues. Germline CDR1 reads MNHEY; CDR2 reads SMNVEV (reference sequence). V was trimmed by 0 bases and J by 7 bases, leaving 7 bases between them. Here the CDR3 reads CASSLSGSNEQFF. CDR3 nucleotides: TGTGCCAGCAGTTTATCCGGGAGTAATGAGCAGTTCTTC.

The V and J genes are TRBV2 and TRBJ2-7; D call uncertain. The CDR3 consists of 14 residues. V was trimmed by 8 bases and J by 2 bases, leaving 16 bases between them. The germline gives CDR1 SNHLY, CDR2 FYNNEI. CDR3 amino acids: CASEGELSPYEQYF. CDR3 DNA: TGTGCCAGCGAAGGAGAGCTTTCTCCCTACGAGCAGTACTTC.

J is TRBJ1-1 and V is TRBV27, with D uncertain. The CDR3 has 13 amino acids. V lost 0 bases and J lost 3, with 5 bases in between. The germline gives CDR1 MNHEY, CDR2 SMNVEV (reference sequence). CDR3 protein: CASSLSLYTEAFF. The CDR3 DNA sequence: TGTGCCAGCAGTTTATCCTTGTACACTGAAGCTTTCTTT.